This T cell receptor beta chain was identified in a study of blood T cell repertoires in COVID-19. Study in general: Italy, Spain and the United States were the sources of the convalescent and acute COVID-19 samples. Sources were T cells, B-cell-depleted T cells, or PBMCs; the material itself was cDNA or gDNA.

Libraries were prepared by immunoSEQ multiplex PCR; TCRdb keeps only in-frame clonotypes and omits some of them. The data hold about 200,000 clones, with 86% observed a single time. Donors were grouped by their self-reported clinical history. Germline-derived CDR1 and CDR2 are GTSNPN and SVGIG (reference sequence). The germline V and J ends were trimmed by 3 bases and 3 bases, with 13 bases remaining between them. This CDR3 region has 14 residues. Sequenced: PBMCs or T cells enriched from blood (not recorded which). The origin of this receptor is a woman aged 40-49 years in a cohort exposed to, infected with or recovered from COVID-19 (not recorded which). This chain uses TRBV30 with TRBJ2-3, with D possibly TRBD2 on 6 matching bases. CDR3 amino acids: CAWSQDSGTDTQYF. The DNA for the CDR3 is TGTGCCTGGAGCCAAGATAGCGGAACAGATACGCAGTATTTT.